Reported below is one T cell receptor beta chain. Its antigen is as yet unknown. Expressed TCRB transcripts were sequenced because the entire RNA isolate underwent reverse transcription. Only in-frame clones appear in the TCRdb table, and some are missing; sequencing was by immunoSEQ multiplex PCR. The sample carries 400,000 to 500,000 clones, 14% recorded once. This entry belongs to a study of beta chain features in type 1 diabetes. Overall study findings and caveats: Moderately but significantly shorter TCRB CDR3s were found in Type 1 diabetes patients in all four CD4+ subsets. High-TCR-expressing cells could be over-represented by cDNA sequencing.

The ends were cut back, 7 bases at V and 6 bases at J, with 9 bases in the middle. Germline V gene data show CDR1 as LGHNT and CDR2 as FRNRAP. The CDR3 is made up of 12 amino acids. What was sequenced was naive CD4+ T cells from blood. This receptor was obtained from a man in his thirties or forties in good health. The chain uses TRBV12-5 and TRBJ2-2, with D uncertain. The CDR3: CASASGPGELFF. CDR3 sequence (DNA): TGTGCTAGTGCGTCAGGACCCGGGGAGCTGTTTTTT.